Below, 23 T cell receptor beta chains from the same sample are listed, as sequenced in a study of T cells in Graves' hyperthyroidism and ophthalmopathy. Amplified TCR beta CDR3 regions derived from RNA transcripts. HTBI primers drove first-round RT-PCR of the TCR CDR3. TCRdb processed the multiplex PCR reads anew with MiXCR; each CDR3 protein has one entry. The sample consists of around 280,000 distinct CDR3 sequences, roughly an eighth of them appearing once. The sample taken for sequencing was blood. These receptors all come from a middle-aged woman with Graves' hyperthyroidism.

This clonotype showed up just a few times. This chain connects TRBV15 to TRBJ1-3; no firm D call. The CDR3 extends over 11 amino acids. Trimming removed 5 bases from V and 4 bases from J, with 3 bases in between. Germline CDR1 and CDR2: LNHNV and YYDKDF (reference sequence). The CDR3 sequence is CATSGGNTIYF. The CDR3 bases are TGTGCCACCAGCGGGGGAAACACCATATATTTT.

J is TRBJ2-7 and V is TRBV7-2; a weak D match, TRBD2 (6 bases). V lost 5 bases and J 7 bases, leaving 21 bases between the germline ends. Germline CDR1 is SGHTA and CDR2 is FQGNSA. This CDR3 contains 15 residues. CDR3 coding DNA: TGTGCCAGCAGCCTCTCGGGGGAGGCGGGTCGGGAGCAGTACTTC. This sequence encodes CASSLSGEAGREQYF.

This clonotype was detected ten times or more. The chain links TRBV24-1 to TRBJ2-5; TRBD1 agrees at 7 bases. The junction had 5 bases not matched to a gene; V was cut back by 4 bases and J by 1 base. The CDR3 is 15 amino acids. Germline loops: CDR1 KGHDR, CDR2 SFDVKD. The CDR3 reads CATSEGQRFQETQYF. The CDR3 DNA sequence: TGTGCCACCAGTGAGGGACAGCGTTTCCAAGAGACCCAGTACTTC.

In this sample, this clonotype turned up many times. This chain uses TRBV7-9 with TRBJ2-7; the match to TRBD2 covers 13 bases. With V trimmed by 5 bases and J by 2 bases, 6 bases remained unmatched. Germline CDR1 SEHNR, CDR2 FQNEAQ (reference sequence). The CDR3 consists of 16 residues. CDR3: CASSKGTSGTPYEQYF. DNA of the CDR3: TGTGCCAGCAGCAAAGGGACTAGCGGGACCCCCTACGAGCAGTACTTC.

This clonotype was detected many times. The chain recombines TRBV20-1 with TRBJ2-3; possibly TRBD1 for D (6 bases). CDR1 and CDR2 from the germline V gene are DFQATT and SNEGSKA (reference sequence). There are 15 residues in the CDR3. V lost 3 bases and J 6 bases, leaving 19 bases between the germline ends. As DNA, the CDR3 is TGCAGTGCTAGTGCATCAGGGGACGTGGGTGATACGCAGTATTTT. Residues: CSASASGDVGDTQYF.

In this sample, this clonotype turned up a few times. The genes are TRBV7-2 and TRBJ2-2, with D tentatively TRBD1 (5 bases). Germline V gene data show CDR1 as SGHTA and CDR2 as FQGNSA. V dropped 6 bases and J dropped 1 base, with 12 bases sitting between them. This CDR3 contains 15 residues. For the CDR3, the DNA is TGTGCCAGCAGAGTCGACAGTTGGAACACCGGGGAGCTGTTTTTT. Protein sequence: CASRVDSWNTGELFF.

There are many counts of this clonotype. V is TRBV3-1 and J is TRBJ2-3, with 7 bases aligning to TRBD2. This CDR3 is built from 14 residues. J gave up 7 bases and V 2 bases, and 6 bases lay outside the gene matches. The germline gives CDR1 LGHDT, CDR2 YNNKEL (reference sequence). The CDR3 sequence is CASSQSRTRNTQYF. CDR3 sequence (DNA): TGTGCCAGCAGCCAATCACGGACTAGAAATACGCAGTATTTT.

This clonotype was recorded at least ten times. CDR3 sequence (DNA): TGTGCCAGCAATGACCCAGGGGAAGATACGCAGTATTTT. Its translation is CASNDPGEDTQYF. V is TRBV2 and J is TRBJ2-3; D perhaps matches TRBD1 (6 bases). This CDR3 is 13 amino acids long. The V gene's germline CDR1 is SNHLY and CDR2 FYNNEI. Deletions cut 7 bases from V and 5 bases from J, with 13 bases between.

This clonotype was seen a few times. This chain connects TRBV20-1 to TRBJ1-5; D possibly corresponds to TRBD1 (6 bases). The germline V gene has CDR1 DFQATT and CDR2 SNEGSKA (reference sequence). The V and J ends lost 1 base and 1 base respectively, with 17 bases between them. The CDR3 runs to 17 residues. The CDR3 here is CSARGQGRIISNQPQHF. DNA of the CDR3: TGCAGTGCTAGAGGCCAGGGGCGAATTATAAGCAATCAGCCCCAGCATTTT.

In its sample, this clonotype was seen many times. The J gene is TRBJ1-5, the V gene TRBV29-1; D not certain. The V gene lost 4 bases and the J gene lost 3 bases, with 10 bases spanning the gap. The CDR3 contains 13 residues. Germline CDR1 and CDR2: SQVTM and ANQGSEA. The CDR3: CSVVPGLNQPQHF. The CDR3 DNA reads as TGCAGCGTTGTCCCCGGCCTCAATCAGCCCCAGCATTTT.

In its sample, this clonotype was seen a few times. The rearrangement links TRBV7-9 to TRBJ2-1; no firm D call. Germline CDR1 and CDR2: SEHNR and FQNEAQ (reference sequence). This CDR3 region has 15 residues. V was pared by 1 base and J by 7 bases, with 14 bases between. CDR3 region: CASSLEQANLNEQFF. CDR3 nucleotides: TGTGCCAGCAGCTTAGAGCAGGCCAACCTTAATGAGCAGTTCTTC. Using reference TRBV7-9 and TRBJ2-1 for the parts outside the CDR3, the full variable domain is DTGVSQNPRHKITKRGQNVTFRCDPISEHNRLYWYRQTLGQGPEFLTYFQNEAQLEKSRLLSDRFSAERPKGSFSTLEIQRTEQGDSAMYLCASSLEQANLNEQFFGPGTRLTVL.

Ten or more counts support this clonotype. This could be a read error, since a much larger clone is one nucleotide away. The chain carries TRBV6-1 and TRBJ2-2; 7 bases map to TRBD1. The length of the CDR3 is 16 residues. CDR1 and CDR2 (germline): MNHNS, SASEGT. The CDR3 loop reads CASGDLGTVSTGELFF. CDR3 DNA: TGTGCCAGCGGTGACCTCGGGACAGTGAGCACCGGGGAGCTGTTTTTT.

This clonotype was detected many times. This chain joins TRBV7-2 and TRBJ2-5; 9 nucleotides match TRBD2. From germline, CDR1 is SGHTA and CDR2 FQGNSA. Trimming cost V 2 bases and J 4 bases; bases outside gene matches: 5. This CDR3 has 15 residues. The CDR3 DNA follows: TGTGCCAGCAGCTTATTGACTAGCGGTTCAGAGACCCAGTACTTC. It encodes CASSLLTSGSETQYF.

This clonotype was seen at least ten times. The chain links TRBV2 to TRBJ1-2, with 9 bases fitting TRBD1. From germline, CDR1 is SNHLY and CDR2 FYNNEI. The CDR3 runs to 14 residues. V was pared by 6 bases and J by 3 bases, with 5 bases of the junction left unmatched. The DNA for the CDR3 is TGTGCCAGCAGGCCGACAGGGGGAGACTATGGCTACACCTTC. Amino acid sequence: CASRPTGGDYGYTF. The entire variable domain, with the rest obtained from reference TRBV2 and TRBJ1-2, is as follows: EPEVTQTPSHQVTQMGQEVILRCVPISNHLYFYWYRQILGQKVEFLVSFYNNEISEKSEIFDDQFSVERPDGSNFTLKIRSTKLEDSAMYFCASRPTGGDYGYTFGSGTRLTVV.

A few counts support this clonotype. V usage is TRBV5-4 and J usage is TRBJ2-1; 12 bases are a match to TRBD1. The CDR3 contains 16 residues. Germline CDR1 reads SGHNT; CDR2 reads YYREEE (reference sequence). V trimming: 4 bases; J trimming: 6 bases; junction bases outside the gene matches: 8. The CDR3 sequence: CASSRGGDRGRNEQFF. CDR3 sequence (DNA): TGTGCCAGCAGCCGGGGTGGGGACAGGGGGCGCAATGAGCAGTTCTTC.

In this sample, this clonotype turned up many times. The chain combines TRBV20-1 with TRBJ1-5, with 7 bases matching TRBD1. The CDR3 runs 13 residues. Trimming cost V 6 bases and J 3 bases; bases outside gene matches: 5. CDR1 is DFQATT and CDR2 is SNEGSKA in the germline V gene (reference sequence). CDR3 coding DNA: TGCAGTGCCGCGACAGGGCCCAATCAGCCCCAGCATTTT. Residues: CSAATGPNQPQHF.

The chain carries TRBV7-9 and TRBJ2-1; 15 bases are a match to TRBD2. V trimming: 0 bases; J trimming: 2 bases; junction bases outside the gene matches: 5. The CDR3 extends over 19 amino acids. The germline gives CDR1 SEHNR, CDR2 FQNEAQ (reference sequence). CDR3: CASSLAWTSGRAPYNEQFF. As DNA, the CDR3 is TGTGCCAGCAGCTTAGCCTGGACTAGCGGGAGGGCTCCCTACAATGAGCAGTTCTTC.

This clonotype appeared a few times. A much larger clonotype is one base distant, so this may be a read error. The chain employs TRBV5-6 and TRBJ2-7; no firm D call. The germline V gene encodes CDR1 SGHDT and CDR2 YYEEEE. Trimming pared 6 bases from V and 3 bases from J, leaving 16 bases between. CDR3 size: 14 residues. CDR3 in amino acids: CASTTQVNRYEQYF. CDR3 DNA: TGTGCCAGCACCACCCAGGTGAATCGCTACGAGCAGTACTTC.

This clonotype was counted only a few times. The rearrangement uses TRBV10-2 and TRBJ2-1; 7 bases match TRBD2. J lost 5 bases, V lost 7 bases, and 11 bases had no gene match. Germline loops: CDR1 WSHSY, CDR2 SAAADI. The CDR3 is 15 residues long. CDR3 loop: CASTAGLVSNNEQFF. DNA for the CDR3: TGCGCCAGCACCGCTGGACTAGTATCGAACAATGAGCAGTTCTTC.

The rearrangement joins TRBV5-1 to TRBJ2-7; TRBD2 matches at 9 bases. Germline V gives CDR1 SGHRS, CDR2 YFSETQ. The CDR3 is 15 amino acids. V shed 4 bases, J shed 7 bases, and the junction held 12 bases outside the gene matches. The CDR3 region is CASSDSGTSPNEQYF. For the CDR3, the DNA is TGCGCCAGCAGCGACTCCGGGACTAGCCCCAATGAGCAGTACTTC.

This clonotype was detected ten times or more. The genes are TRBV28 and TRBJ2-2; 10 positions agree with TRBD1. Germline assignment: CDR1 MDHEN and CDR2 SYDVKM. The CDR3 length is 15 residues. The junction had 0 bases not matched to a gene; V was cut back by 4 bases and J by 1 base. This chain's CDR3 is CASSWDRGNTGELFF. CDR3 nucleotide sequence: TGTGCCAGCAGTTGGGACAGGGGGAACACCGGGGAGCTGTTTTTT. Drawing the rest from reference TRBV28 and TRBJ2-2, the complete variable domain is DVKVTQSSRYLVKRTGEKVFLECVQDMDHENMFWYRQDPGLGLRLIYFSYDVKMKEKGDIPEGYSVSREKKERFSLILESASTNQTSMYLCASSWDRGNTGELFFGEGSRLTVL.

The chain carries TRBV11-1 and TRBJ2-3, with TRBD2 matching 7 bases. The trim removed 5 bases at V and 4 bases at J, leaving 9 bases unmatched. The CDR3 length is 15 residues. The germline CDR1 and CDR2 sequences are SGHAT and FQDESV (reference sequence). The CDR3 spells CASSNGLGRADTQYF. CDR3 in DNA: TGTGCCAGCAGCAACGGACTAGGACGGGCAGATACGCAGTATTTT.

This chain uses TRBV5-4 with TRBJ1-2; 7 nucleotides align to TRBD1. V was pared by 7 bases and J by 0 bases, with 9 bases of the junction left unmatched. The CDR3 is 15 residues long. Germline lookup yields CDR1 SGHNT and CDR2 YYREEE (reference sequence). Written as DNA, the CDR3 is TGTGCCAGCCGCCCCCGGACAGGTTCTAACTATGGCTACACCTTC. Translated, it gives CASRPRTGSNYGYTF.